One sample yielded the 23 T cell receptor beta chains listed below, sequenced in a study of Ad26.COV2.S vaccination and SARS-CoV-2 variants. Clones were read by immunoSEQ multiplex PCR, and TCRdb kept only the in-frame ones, dropping some. The table has about 440,000 clones, 70% to 90% seen once. Treatment described: around 19 received Ad26.COV2.S at low or high dose, single or two shots; 5 received placebo; per-sample allocation not given. Sampling happened 63 days after the first vaccine or placebo injection. Sequencing used peripheral blood, obtained in a trial of Ad26.COV2.S vaccine versus placebo. The receptor set was obtained from a person aged 18-65 years who received the Ad26.COV2.S COVID-19 vaccine or a placebo.

The rearrangement uses TRBV20-1 and TRBJ2-5; D is unclear. This CDR3 region has 11 residues. The germline V gene has CDR1 DFQATT and CDR2 SNEGSKA (reference sequence). V lost 6 bases to trimming and J lost 1 base, with 6 bases between them. The CDR3 DNA follows: TGCAGTGCCGGATTCCAAGAGACCCAGTACTTC. Its protein is CSAGFQETQYF.

The rearrangement links TRBV11-3 to TRBJ2-7; the match to TRBD1 covers 9 bases. Trimming cost V 1 base and J 3 bases; bases outside gene matches: 16. Germline CDR1 SGHNT, CDR2 YENEEA. CDR3 size: 19 residues. Here the CDR3 reads CASSLVFTPTGGVFYEQYF. The DNA of the CDR3 is TGTGCCAGCAGCTTAGTCTTCACCCCCACAGGGGGCGTCTTCTACGAGCAGTACTTC.

V and J are TRBV11-2 and TRBJ2-1, with a tentative D call TRBD2 (6 bases). The V gene's germline CDR1 is SGHAT and CDR2 FQNNGV. This CDR3 region has 16 residues. V was trimmed by 5 bases and J by 5 bases, leaving 19 bases between them. The CDR3 is CASSTIGGAFDNEQFF. As DNA, the CDR3 is TGTGCCAGCAGCACCATCGGGGGAGCCTTTGACAATGAGCAGTTCTTC. Looking up the rest from reference TRBV11-2 and TRBJ2-1 gives the full variable domain: EAGVAQSPRYKIIEKRQSVAFWCNPISGHATLYWYQQILGQGPKLLIQFQNNGVVDDSQLPKDRFSAERLKGVDSTLKIQPAKLEDSAVYLCASSTIGGAFDNEQFFGPGTRLTVL.

The rearrangement links TRBV24-1 to TRBJ1-5; D gene unclear. The V and J ends lost 3 bases and 6 bases respectively, with 5 bases between them. CDR3 length: 12 residues. The V gene's germline CDR1 is KGHDR and CDR2 SFDVKD. CDR3 DNA sequence: TGTGCCACCAGTGATGGACTTCAGCCCCAGCATTTT. Encoded protein: CATSDGLQPQHF.

V and J are TRBV11-2 and TRBJ2-3; TRBD1 might be the D (6 bases). The CDR3 extends over 15 amino acids. V lost 2 bases and J lost 3, with 12 bases in between. Germline CDR1 is SGHAT and CDR2 is FQNNGV. The CDR3 sequence is CASSLIVGTTDTQYF. The CDR3 nucleotides are TGTGCCAGCAGCTTAATCGTGGGGACAACAGATACGCAGTATTTT.

The table lists this clone with a few counts. The V gene is TRBV5-1, the J gene TRBJ2-2, with D maybe TRBD1 (6 bases). Trimming removed 2 bases from V and 3 bases from J, with 11 bases in between. Germline lookup yields CDR1 SGHRS and CDR2 YFSETQ. The CDR3 is made up of 15 amino acids. The DNA for the CDR3 is TGCGCCAGCAGCTTCGGACAGTCCCACACCGGGGAGCTGTTTTTT. It yields the protein CASSFGQSHTGELFF.

The chain is built from TRBV5-6 and TRBJ2-5, with a weak D call TRBD1 (6 bases). CDR1 is SGHDT, CDR2 YYEEEE, per germline. V was clipped by 4 bases and J by 1 base, with 14 bases between them. The CDR3 runs 15 residues. The CDR3 DNA sequence: TGTGCCAGCAGCCGATTAAACAGGGTCCAAGAGACCCAGTACTTC. Its translation is CASSRLNRVQETQYF.

The J gene is TRBJ2-7, the V gene TRBV27; 9 bases map to TRBD2. Trimming removed 10 bases from V and 0 bases from J; junction bases left unmatched: 7. This CDR3 region has 14 residues. Germline lookup yields CDR1 MNHEY and CDR2 SMNVEV (reference sequence). CDR3 bases: TGTGCCACCAGGCCGGGACTAGCCTCCTACGAGCAGTACTTC. Its protein product is CATRPGLASYEQYF.

V is TRBV28 and J is TRBJ1-2; tentative D call: TRBD1 (6 bases). V lost 0 bases and J lost 7, with 15 bases in between. The CDR3 has 15 residues. The germline CDR1 and CDR2 sequences are MDHEN and SYDVKM. CDR3 sequence: CASSLWGGLLGGYTF. The CDR3 DNA sequence: TGTGCCAGCAGTTTATGGGGGGGGCTACTAGGTGGCTACACCTTC.

This clone was counted only a few times. This chain connects TRBV28 to TRBJ1-1, with 7 nucleotides matching TRBD1. The CDR3 is made up of 14 amino acids. The J segment lost 2 bases and the V segment lost 6 bases, leaving 6 bases of the junction unmatched. CDR1 and CDR2 (germline): MDHEN, SYDVKM. CDR3: CASRKWDRNTEAFF. CDR3 DNA sequence: TGTGCCAGCAGGAAGTGGGACAGAAACACTGAAGCTTTCTTT.

V gene TRBV11-2 combines with J gene TRBJ2-5, with unresolved D. Trimming took 1 base from V and 10 from J, leaving 16 bases between them. The germline V gene has CDR1 SGHAT and CDR2 FQNNGV. There are 14 residues in the CDR3. As DNA, the CDR3 is TGTGCCAGCAGCTTAGTGATTGAGACGAAGGTCCAGTACTTC. Its translation: CASSLVIETKVQYF.

The chain recombines TRBV2 with TRBJ2-1; D is unresolved. Between the trimmed V and J ends, which lost 3 bases and 3 bases, there was a span of 21 bases. The CDR3 loop spans 18 amino acids. Looked up from germline, CDR1 is SNHLY and CDR2 is FYNNEI. The CDR3 sequence: CASSEGGWKGNNYNEQFF. CDR3 nucleotides: TGTGCCAGCAGTGAGGGTGGATGGAAAGGGAATAACTACAATGAGCAGTTCTTC.

This chain uses TRBV24-1 with TRBJ2-5, with TRBD1 matching over 10 bases. Per germline, CDR1 KGHDR and CDR2 SFDVKD. The J segment lost 3 bases and the V segment lost 7 bases, leaving 7 bases of the junction unmatched. This CDR3 contains 15 residues. In nucleotides, the CDR3 is TGTGCCACCAGGACAGGGGGCGCGGGAGAAGAGACCCAGTACTTC. This sequence encodes CATRTGGAGEETQYF.

The rearrangement joins TRBV6-5 to TRBJ2-3; D ambiguous. Germline V gene sequence: CDR1 MNHEY, CDR2 SVGAGI. The CDR3 is made up of 15 amino acids. V lost 2 bases to trimming and J lost 0 bases, with 9 bases between them. DNA for the CDR3: TGTGCCAGCAGTTACACCATCCAAAGCACAGATACGCAGTATTTT. It yields the protein CASSYTIQSTDTQYF.

The chain links TRBV20-1 to TRBJ2-7, with D uncertain. The CDR3 spans 11 residues. In germline, CDR1 is DFQATT, CDR2 SNEGSKA (reference sequence). Deletions cut 6 bases from V and 7 bases from J, with 13 bases between. CDR3 residues: CSASPVGEQYF. CDR3 nucleotides: TGCAGTGCCTCACCCGTCGGGGAGCAGTACTTC.

This clone appeared once. The rearrangement joins TRBV28 to TRBJ1-5; D perhaps matches TRBD1 (5 bases). The CDR3 is 16 residues long. V gave up 3 bases and J gave up 7 bases, with 19 bases separating them. Germline V lookup: CDR1 MDHEN, CDR2 SYDVKM. CDR3 amino acids: CASSFGRAKGRQPQHF. As DNA, the CDR3 is TGTGCCAGCAGTTTCGGGAGGGCCAAGGGGCGACAGCCCCAGCATTTT.

V usage is TRBV7-9 and J usage is TRBJ2-2; D call uncertain. This CDR3 region has 13 residues. The V end was cut by 4 bases, the J end by 5 bases, with 8 bases between. Germline V gene data show CDR1 as SEHNR and CDR2 as FQNEAQ (reference sequence). The CDR3 sequence is CASSSTTTGELFF. CDR3 sequence (DNA): TGTGCCAGCAGCTCCACGACGACCGGGGAGCTGTTTTTT.

V is TRBV11-3 and J is TRBJ2-7; TRBD2 aligns across 9 bases. The V gene end was trimmed by 5 bases and the J gene end by 3 bases; junction bases not matched to a gene: 11. The CDR3 is made up of 16 amino acids. Germline CDR1 reads SGHNT; CDR2 reads YENEEA. The DNA for the CDR3 is TGTGCCAGCAGCAAACGAAGCGGGAGGACAAGCTACGAGCAGTACTTC. It specifies CASSKRSGRTSYEQYF. Filled out from reference TRBV11-3 and TRBJ2-7, the complete variable domain reads EAGVVQSPRYKIIEKKQPVAFWCNPISGHNTLYWYLQNLGQGPELLIRYENEEAVDDSQLPKDRFSAERLKGVDSTLKIQPAELGDSAVYLCASSKRSGRTSYEQYFGPGTRLTVT.

This clone was seen more than once but under ten times. The chain joins TRBV5-1 to TRBJ1-4; 9 bases match TRBD1. The CDR3 extends over 15 amino acids. Germline CDR1 and CDR2: SGHRS and YFSETQ. After removal of 4 bases from V and 8 bases from J, the junction contained 9 bases not matched to a gene. The CDR3 nucleotides are TGCGCCAGCAGCAGCCTACAGGGGGCCGGGGAAAAACTGTTTTTT. It yields the protein CASSSLQGAGEKLFF.

The chain is built from TRBV28 and TRBJ2-1; possibly TRBD1 or TRBD2 for D (5 bases each). This CDR3 spans 15 amino acids. V dropped 7 bases and J dropped 2 bases, with 15 bases sitting between them. Germline V lookup: CDR1 MDHEN, CDR2 SYDVKM. This CDR3 is CASTIYRDPYNEQFF. The DNA of the CDR3 is TGTGCCAGCACAATATACCGGGACCCCTACAATGAGCAGTTCTTC.

This sequence joins TRBV29-1 and TRBJ2-2; 9 bases match TRBD2. Germline V gives CDR1 SQVTM, CDR2 ANQGSEA. CDR3 size: 13 residues. The J segment lost 6 bases and the V segment lost 4 bases, leaving 3 bases of the junction unmatched. The CDR3 DNA follows: TGCAGCGTTGGACTAGCGGTGGCCGGGGAGCTGTTTTTT. It yields the protein CSVGLAVAGELFF.

This clone came up a few times. The rearrangement uses TRBV2 and TRBJ1-3; the D gene is possibly TRBD1 (6 bases). The CDR3 totals 16 residues. CDR1 and CDR2 (germline): SNHLY, FYNNEI. The V gene lost 0 bases and the J gene lost 0 bases, with 9 bases spanning the gap. The chain's CDR3 is CASSEATGFSGNTIYF. Here the CDR3 DNA reads TGTGCCAGCAGTGAAGCCACAGGGTTCTCTGGAAACACCATATATTTT.

This rearrangement joins TRBV7-2 to TRBJ2-2, with D tentatively TRBD1 (5 bases). Trimming cost V 5 bases and J 4 bases, with 11 bases left between them. The CDR3 length is 14 residues. The V gene's germline CDR1 is SGHTA and CDR2 FQGNSA. CDR3 sequence reads: CASSPGHGTGELFF. The CDR3 coding sequence is TGTGCCAGCAGCCCCGGACACGGCACCGGGGAGCTGTTTTTT. Looking up the rest from reference TRBV7-2 and TRBJ2-2 gives the full variable domain: GAGVSQSPSNKVTEKGKDVELRCDPISGHTALYWYRQSLGQGLEFLIYFQGNSAPDKSGLPSDRFSAERTGGSVSTLTIQRTQQEDSAVYLCASSPGHGTGELFFGEGSRLTVL.